This TCR beta chain was recorded in a study of shared clonotypes between healthy human individuals. V shed 1 base, J shed 1 base, and the junction held 3 bases outside the gene matches. This CDR3 spans 15 amino acids. Germline CDR1 is SGHRS and CDR2 is YFSETQ. TCRdb's copy holds only in-frame clones and misses some; the assay was immunoSEQ multiplex PCR. The top ten clones hold roughly 0.35% of a sample with roughly 1,500,000 clones, less than 99% of them seen once. The chain joins TRBV5-1 to TRBJ2-5; TRBD1 matches 8 bases. Sequenced material: naive CD4+ T cells sorted from blood. As to subset: CD45RA+ positively selected. The sequence was obtained from a man under 40 in good health. The CDR3 DNA is TGCGCCAGCAGCTTGACGGGACAGGTCCAAGAGACCCAGTACTTC. This codes for CASSLTGQVQETQYF.